This TCR beta chain came from a study of T cells in Graves' hyperthyroidism and ophthalmopathy. The germline V and J ends were trimmed by 1 base and 2 bases, with 0 bases remaining between them. The CDR3 is made up of 12 amino acids. CDR1 is SGDLS, CDR2 YYNGEE, per germline. What was amplified from RNA transcripts were TCR beta CDR3 regions. First-round RT-PCR with HTBI primers amplified the TCR CDR3 region. TCRdb called the multiplex PCR reads again in MiXCR, with one record for every CDR3 protein. The repertoire holds nearly 600,000 distinct CDR3 sequences, with approximately 15% as singletons. Ophthalmopathy patients had moderate-to-severe active disease, CAS ≥3, NOSPECS ≥4, and disease duration under 3 months. Patients having uncontrolled infection, another autoimmune disease, pregnancy or lactation were not included. The study based diagnoses on clinical symptoms, serum thyroxine and TRAb, thyroid ultrasound and orbital computed tomography.

Overall study findings and caveats: Ophthalmopathy and stable hyperthyroidism were separated by a 13 V-J model.

There are many counts of this clonotype. The antigen is not known. The sequenced sample was blood. This clonotype originated in a woman between 18 and 30 years old with Graves' ophthalmopathy. This chain links TRBV9 with TRBJ2-2; D gene unclear. The CDR3 DNA sequence: TGTGCCAGCAGCGTAAACACCGGGGAGCTGTTTTTT. Protein: CASSVNTGELFF.